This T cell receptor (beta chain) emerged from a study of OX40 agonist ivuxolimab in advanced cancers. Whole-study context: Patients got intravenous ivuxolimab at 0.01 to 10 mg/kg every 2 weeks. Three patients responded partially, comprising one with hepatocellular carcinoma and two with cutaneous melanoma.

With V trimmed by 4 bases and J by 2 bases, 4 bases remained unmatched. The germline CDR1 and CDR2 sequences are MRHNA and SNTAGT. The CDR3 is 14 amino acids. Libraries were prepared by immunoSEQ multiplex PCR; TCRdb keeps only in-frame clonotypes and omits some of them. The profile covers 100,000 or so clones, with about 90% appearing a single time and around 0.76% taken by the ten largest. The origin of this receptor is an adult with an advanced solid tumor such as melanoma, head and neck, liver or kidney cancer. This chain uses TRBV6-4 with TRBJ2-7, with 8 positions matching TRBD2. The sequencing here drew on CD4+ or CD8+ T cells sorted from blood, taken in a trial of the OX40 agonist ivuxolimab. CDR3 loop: CASSAIAGPYEQYF. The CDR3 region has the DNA TGTGCCAGCAGTGCGATAGCGGGACCCTACGAGCAGTACTTC.